This T cell receptor beta chain came from a study of shared T cell receptors in the human thymus. The method was immunoSEQ multiplex PCR; TCRdb's version includes in-frame clones alone and lacks a portion of them. The sample has about 500,000 clones; 78% are singletons. With V trimmed by 5 bases and J by 5 bases, 12 bases remained unmatched. The CDR3 extends over 15 amino acids. From germline, CDR1 is SGHAT and CDR2 FQNNGV. These records were also assigned to another study, of human thymus T cells. That study adds: Corrective cardiac surgery supplied the resected thymus tissue. As related research reported, thymic repertoires overlapped highly among unrelated individuals.

The specimen sequenced was thymocytes. This sequence joins TRBV11-2 and TRBJ2-7; TRBD1 agrees at 7 bases. This receptor was obtained from a boy under three years old with a congenital heart defect. The CDR3 DNA is TGTGCCAGCAGCCCCCGACAGGGTAGCATCGACGAGCAGTACTTC. Its translation is CASSPRQGSIDEQYF.